A selection of T cell receptor beta chains follows, all from one sample in a study of OX40 agonist ivuxolimab in advanced cancers. Assay used: immunoSEQ multiplex PCR; TCRdb lists only in-frame clones, some missing. The sample records tens of thousands of clones, about 89% being singletons. The material sequenced was CD4+ or CD8+ T cells sorted from blood, taken in a trial of the OX40 agonist ivuxolimab. These receptors were obtained from an adult with an advanced solid tumor such as melanoma, head and neck, liver or kidney cancer. The CDR3 runs from the conserved cysteine through the conserved F or W. D genes are given only for firm matches. Not every row has a clone size; where given, it reads once, few, many or a size class.

v_call	clone_size	j_call	d_call	cdr3_nt	cdr3_aa
TRBV10-3	once	TRBJ2-1	TRBD2	TGTGCCATCAGTGGGGGGGGAGGAACCCACCTCGATGAGCAGTTCTTC	CAISGGGGTHLDEQFF
TRBV6-5	-	TRBJ2-1	-	TGTGCCAGCAGTTACCCCCCCAATGAGCAGTTCTTC	CASSYPPNEQFF
TRBV7-9	few	TRBJ1-1	TRBD1	TGTGCCAGCAGCTTAGGGACAGGGGAAGCTTTCTTT	CASSLGTGEAFF
TRBV5-6	-	TRBJ2-7	-	TGTGCCAGCAGCTTGGGGGGGAACTACGAGCAGTACTTC	CASSLGGNYEQYF
TRBV7-6	-	TRBJ2-7	-	TGTGCCAGCAGCTTAGAGCTGGCCCTGGCCTACGAGCAGTACTTC	CASSLELALAYEQYF
TRBV4-1	-	TRBJ2-1	TRBD2	TGCGCCAGCAGCCTACGACTAGCGGGGGGGCCAAGCAATGAGCAGTTCTTC	CASSLRLAGGPSNEQFF
TRBV4-1	-	TRBJ1-2	-	TGCGCCAGCAGCCAAGAGATCGGGTTAAGGAATGTGGGCTACACCTTC	CASSQEIGLRNVGYTF
TRBV6-4	-	TRBJ1-2	-	TGTGCCAGCAGTGACTCCCCCCGGGCGGTTGGTGGCTACACCTTC	CASSDSPRAVGGYTF
TRBV15	-	TRBJ2-7	TRBD1	TGTGCCACCGGGACAGGTGTCTACGAGCAGTACTTC	CATGTGVYEQYF
TRBV2	-	TRBJ1-1	-	TGTGCCAGCAGTGAAAACTTGCCAAGCGGGACTGAAGCTTTCTTT	CASSENLPSGTEAFF
TRBV5-6	-	TRBJ1-5	TRBD1	TGTGCCAGCAGCTTGGAGGGACAGGGGGCGCAGCCCCAGCATTTT	CASSLEGQGAQPQHF
TRBV6-1	-	TRBJ2-7	-	TGTGCCAGCAGCCTAGAGACAGCCCACGCCTACGAGCAGTACTTC	CASSLETAHAYEQYF
TRBV25-1	once	TRBJ2-7	-	TGTGCCAGCAGTGAATCGCACCCCACTATTGACTACCCCTACGAGCAGTACTTC	CASSESHPTIDYPYEQYF
TRBV11-2	few	TRBJ1-5	TRBD1	TGTGCCAGCAGCCCAAGACAGGGGGGTGATCAGCCCCAGCATTTT	CASSPRQGGDQPQHF
TRBV18	-	TRBJ2-5	-	TGTGCCAGCTCATCGTACCAAGAGACCCAGTACTTC	CASSSYQETQYF
TRBV27	once	TRBJ2-1	-	TGTGCCAGCAGTTTAATGGCTGAGCCTCCCACTGAGCAGTTCTTC	CASSLMAEPPTEQFF
TRBV6-6	-	TRBJ2-5	-	TGTGCCAGCCACCCAGGGGACGAGACCCAGTACTTC	CASHPGDETQYF
TRBV4-2	-	TRBJ2-1	TRBD2	TGTGCCAGCAGCCAGAGGGATGGGAGGGAGGATGAGCAGTTCTTC	CASSQRDGREDEQFF
TRBV11-2	-	TRBJ1-1	TRBD1	TGTGCCAGCAGCTCGGGACAGGCGACTGAAGCTTTCTTT	CASSSGQATEAFF
TRBV7-2	-	TRBJ2-7	TRBD2	TGTGCCAGCAGCTTAAGGGTCGGTAGCGGGAGGCCCTACTCCTACGAGCAGTACTTC	CASSLRVGSGRPYSYEQYF
TRBV2	-	TRBJ2-1	TRBD2	TGTGCCAGCTACACGGGGACTAGCAGACAGTACAATGAGCAGTTCTTC	CASYTGTSRQYNEQFF
TRBV7-2	-	TRBJ2-7	-	TGTGCCAGCAGCTCATCAGGGACGGGAACCTACGAGCAGTACTTC	CASSSSGTGTYEQYF
TRBV5-4	-	TRBJ1-1	-	TGTGCCAGCACCGCGGCCGGAGGGACTGAAGCTTTCTTT	CASTAAGGTEAFF
TRBV9	-	TRBJ2-7	-	TGTGCCAGCAGCCAGGGGGGACGGAACTACGAGCAGTACTTC	CASSQGGRNYEQYF
TRBV21-1	-	TRBJ1-2	-	TGTGCCAGCAGCCCTAAAGCCCGGGACAGCAACTATGGCTACACCTTC	CASSPKARDSNYGYTF
TRBV5-6	once	TRBJ2-1	-	TGTGCCAGCAGCGCCGGGACCTACAATGAGCAGTTCTTC	CASSAGTYNEQFF
TRBV7-3	few	TRBJ2-3	-	TGTGCCAGCAGCGTAGGGGGTGGAGATACGCAGTATTTT	CASSVGGGDTQYF
TRBV10-2	once	TRBJ1-1	-	TGCGCCAGTTCAGAGTACCCTGAAGCTTTCTTT	CASSEYPEAFF
TRBV7-6	-	TRBJ2-1	-	TGTGCCAGCAGCCATGTAGGGACTGGAAATGAGCAGTTCTTC	CASSHVGTGNEQFF
TRBV6-1	-	TRBJ2-2	-	TGTGCCAGCTGGAACGGGGAGCTGTTTTTT	CASWNGELFF
TRBV4-1	-	TRBJ1-3	-	TGCGCCAGCAGCCAAATACAGGGACCCCCTGGAAACACCATATATTTT	CASSQIQGPPGNTIYF
TRBV11-2	-	TRBJ2-7	TRBD1	TGTGCCAGCAGCCAAGGACAGGGGACCTACGAGCAGTACTTC	CASSQGQGTYEQYF
TRBV9	-	TRBJ1-5	-	TGTGCCAGCAGCCAAGCAGGGGATCCGAATCAGCCCCAGCATTTT	CASSQAGDPNQPQHF
TRBV7-6	-	TRBJ2-7	-	TGTGCCAGCAGCGAAGAGGGGTCTCAAAGCCCCTACGAGCAGTACTTC	CASSEEGSQSPYEQYF
TRBV29-1	-	TRBJ2-2	-	TGCAGCGTTGTAAACACCGGGGAGCTGTTTTTT	CSVVNTGELFF
TRBV4-1	-	TRBJ2-5	TRBD2	TGCGCCAGCAGATCTAGCGGGGGACAAGAGACCCAGTACTTC	CASRSSGGQETQYF
TRBV9	-	TRBJ2-2	-	TGTGCCAGCAGCGATTCGGGGGACGGGGAGCTGTTTTTT	CASSDSGDGELFF
TRBV27	-	TRBJ1-1	-	TGTGCCAGCAGTTTTTGGGTCGACACTGAAGCTTTCTTT	CASSFWVDTEAFF
TRBV27	-	TRBJ2-7	-	TGTGCCAGCAGTTTAACGAGCTCCTACGAGCAGTACTTC	CASSLTSSYEQYF
TRBV5-8	-	TRBJ1-6	TRBD1	TGTGCCAGCAGCGTAGGACAGGGATTTAGAGATTCACCCCTCCACTTT	CASSVGQGFRDSPLHF
TRBV2	-	TRBJ2-3	-	TGTGCCAGCAGTGATCGGGGCACAGATACGCAGTATTTT	CASSDRGTDTQYF
TRBV7-9	-	TRBJ1-4	-	TGTGCCAGCAGCGCTGGGCGGGGCCGCTCCGGGAAACTGTTTTTT	CASSAGRGRSGKLFF
TRBV27	-	TRBJ2-1	-	TGTGCCAGCAGTTTATATAGGGGGATCAATGAGCAGTTCTTC	CASSLYRGINEQFF
TRBV27	few	TRBJ1-5	-	TGTGCCAGCAGTTTGGGGGCGCACCAGCCCCAGCATTTT	CASSLGAHQPQHF
TRBV7-9	-	TRBJ2-7	-	TGTGCCAGCAGCTCCCGGGACATGTCGTACGAGCAGTACTTC	CASSSRDMSYEQYF
TRBV4-1	-	TRBJ2-1	-	TGCGCCAGCAGCCAAAGTGGCGCGACTAGAGTAAACGAGCAGTTCTTC	CASSQSGATRVNEQFF
TRBV7-3	-	TRBJ1-1	-	TGTGCCAGCAGCTTAACGAAGAACACTGAAGCTTTCTTT	CASSLTKNTEAFF
TRBV28	once	TRBJ2-7	-	TGTGCCAGCAGTTTAGCCGGGGGACTTGGGGAGCAGTACTTC	CASSLAGGLGEQYF
TRBV6-1	-	TRBJ1-5	-	TGTGCCAGCAGTGAGGGACGGACAGTCTATAGCAATCAGCCCCAGCATTTT	CASSEGRTVYSNQPQHF
TRBV29-1	once	TRBJ1-2	-	TGCAGCGTTTTACAGGTTGCGACCTATGGCTACACCTTC	CSVLQVATYGYTF
TRBV4-1	once	TRBJ1-5	-	TGCGCCAGCAGCCTGAGGGCAGGGACGGATCAGCCCCAGCATTTT	CASSLRAGTDQPQHF
TRBV5-5	-	TRBJ1-2	TRBD1	TGTGCCAGCAGCCTCCCGACAGGGACGCGGGATGGCTACACCTTC	CASSLPTGTRDGYTF
TRBV6-5	-	TRBJ2-1	-	TGTGCCAGCAGTTACTCGAGGGGGGAAAAACCAAATGAGCAGTTCTTC	CASSYSRGEKPNEQFF
TRBV19	-	TRBJ2-1	-	TGTGCCAGTAGTTATAGCCGAGAGCAGTTCTTC	CASSYSREQFF
TRBV6-5	-	TRBJ2-7	TRBD1	TGTGCCAGCAGTTACGTCCGACAGGGGGGCGAGCAGTACTTC	CASSYVRQGGEQYF
TRBV29-1	once	TRBJ2-2	TRBD2	TGCAGCGTTGCCGGGACTAGCGGGGCCACCGGGGAGCTGTTTTTT	CSVAGTSGATGELFF